Following are 11 T cell receptor beta chains from one sample sequenced in a study of T cell responses to AZD1222 COVID-19 vaccine (dated by TCRdb to about 2021). Receptor libraries were prepared by the immunoSEQ multiplex PCR assay. TCRdb re-hosts the immuneACCESS table, in-frame sequences only. Its copies lack some clones; in the studies checked, an unresolved V gene accounts for under half of them, and the cause for the rest is not known. Recorded for this sample are 100,000 to 150,000 clones; more than 70% of them occurred a single time. The ten largest clonotypes hold roughly 10% of the sample. The sample's time point label, decoded: baseline before first vaccination. Sequencing was performed on peripheral blood, taken on day 0 of AZD1222 vaccination. The receptors here all came from an adult in good health.

J is TRBJ1-1 and V is TRBV10-3; D is possibly TRBD1 (5 bases). Looked up from germline, CDR1 is ENHRY and CDR2 is SYGVKD. V was shortened by 9 bases and J by 3 bases, with 11 bases between the two germline ends. CDR3 length: 12 amino acids. The CDR3 sequence: CAIAGTDTEAFF. Here the CDR3 DNA reads TGTGCCATTGCAGGGACGGACACTGAAGCTTTCTTT.

This rearrangement joins TRBV28 to TRBJ1-2; no clear D. Trimming left V 2 bases short and J 6 bases short, with 10 bases between. Germline V lookup: CDR1 MDHEN, CDR2 SYDVKM. The CDR3 covers 13 residues. The CDR3: CASSLGQRHGYTF. In DNA, the CDR3 is TGTGCCAGCAGTTTAGGGCAGAGGCATGGCTACACCTTC.

V usage is TRBV5-1 and J usage is TRBJ1-2; 8 bases fit TRBD1. Germline-derived CDR1 and CDR2 are SGHRS and YFSETQ. J was trimmed by 4 bases and V by 3 bases; bases with no gene match: 8. This CDR3 is 15 amino acids long. The DNA for the CDR3 is TGCGCCAGCAGCTCCGACAGGGGAACTACCTATGGCTACACCTTC. Protein: CASSSDRGTTYGYTF.

This chain links TRBV5-1 with TRBJ2-5; either TRBD1 or TRBD2 may supply D (5 bases each). The ends were cut back, 1 base at V and 5 bases at J, with 15 bases in the middle. The CDR3 extends over 15 amino acids. Germline V gene lookup returns CDR1 SGHRS and CDR2 YFSETQ. CDR3: CASSLLGQGVETQYF. The CDR3 region has the DNA TGCGCCAGCAGCTTGTTAGGTCAGGGAGTGGAGACCCAGTACTTC.

This clone showed up just once. The chain couples TRBV6-2 or TRBV6-3 to TRBJ1-2; maybe TRBD1 (6 bases). Looked up from germline, CDR1 is MNHEY and CDR2 is SVGEGT. With 1 base removed from V and 3 bases from J, the gap between germline ends came to 15 bases. The CDR3 extends over 16 amino acids. The CDR3 loop reads CASSYFREGVDYGYTF. CDR3 sequence (DNA): TGTGCCAGCAGTTACTTCCGGGAGGGGGTCGACTATGGCTACACCTTC.

The chain has TRBV28 and TRBJ2-7, with 7 bases that match TRBD2. Germline lookup yields CDR1 MDHEN and CDR2 SYDVKM. V was pared by 2 bases and J by 6 bases, with 10 bases of the junction left unmatched. The CDR3 has 15 amino acids. DNA for the CDR3: TGTGCCAGCAGTTTAAATCGCGGCGGGAGTCCCGAGCAGTACTTC. Translating gives CASSLNRGGSPEQYF. Full variable domain (rest looked up from reference TRBV28 and TRBJ2-7): DVKVTQSSRYLVKRTGEKVFLECVQDMDHENMFWYRQDPGLGLRLIYFSYDVKMKEKGDIPEGYSVSREKKERFSLILESASTNQTSMYLCASSLNRGGSPEQYFGPGTRLTVT.

The chain has TRBV5-6 and TRBJ1-2, with D unresolved. The CDR3 extends over 13 amino acids. Trimming took off 4 bases at V and 4 bases at J, with 11 bases between the two ends. CDR1 and CDR2 from the germline V gene are SGHDT and YYEEEE. The CDR3 DNA is TGTGCCAGCAGCCCGACCGATAGCTATGGCTACACCTTC. Encoded protein: CASSPTDSYGYTF.

This chain joins TRBV4-1 and TRBJ1-1; no definite D call. CDR1 and CDR2 from the germline V gene are MGHRA and YSYEKL. There are 12 residues in the CDR3. V lost 4 bases and J 4 bases, leaving 7 bases between the germline ends. The CDR3 DNA sequence: TGCGCCAGCAGCCCTCCAAGCACTGAAGCTTTCTTT. As protein: CASSPPSTEAFF.

V is TRBV5-4 and J is TRBJ2-1; D not certain. Germline CDR1 SGHNT, CDR2 YYREEE (reference sequence). V lost 1 base to trimming and J lost 6 bases, with 8 bases between them. The CDR3 has 13 residues. The CDR3 is CASSLQGFNEQFF. The CDR3, as DNA: TGTGCCAGCAGCTTGCAAGGATTCAATGAGCAGTTCTTC.

In the case of this clone: Relative to the germline gene, one junction end is altered; a read error may explain this. The chain carries TRBV7-7 and TRBJ2-5; tentatively, D is TRBD1 (6 bases). The CDR3 covers 14 residues. Germline V CDR1 and CDR2: SSHAT, FNYEAQ (reference sequence). CDR3 loop: CASSPTGIQETQYF. CDR3 nucleotide sequence: TGTGCTAGCAGCCCAACAGGGATTCAAGAGACCCAGTACTTC.

The chain combines TRBV27 with TRBJ2-1; possible D gene TRBD1, 5 bases. Trimming removed 5 bases at V and 8 bases at J, with 19 bases between. CDR1 and CDR2 (germline): MNHEY, SMNVEV (reference sequence). The CDR3 spans 15 residues. CDR3 sequence reads: CASSVGPGRVHEQFF. The CDR3 coding sequence is TGTGCCAGCAGTGTGGGCCCGGGCAGGGTCCATGAGCAGTTCTTC.